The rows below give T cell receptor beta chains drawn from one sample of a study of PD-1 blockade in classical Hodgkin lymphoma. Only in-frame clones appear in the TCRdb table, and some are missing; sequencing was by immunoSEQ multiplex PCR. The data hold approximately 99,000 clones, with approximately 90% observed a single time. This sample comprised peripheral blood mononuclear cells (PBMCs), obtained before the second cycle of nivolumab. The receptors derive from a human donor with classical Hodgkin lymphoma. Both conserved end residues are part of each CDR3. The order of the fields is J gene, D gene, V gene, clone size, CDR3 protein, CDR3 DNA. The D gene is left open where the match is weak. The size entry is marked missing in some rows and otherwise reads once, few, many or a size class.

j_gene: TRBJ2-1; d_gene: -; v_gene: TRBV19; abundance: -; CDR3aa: CASSTDGYNEQFF; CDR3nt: TGTGCCAGTAGCACGGACGGGTACAATGAGCAGTTCTTC
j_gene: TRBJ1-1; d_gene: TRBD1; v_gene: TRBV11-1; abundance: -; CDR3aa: CASSFGDSNTEAFF; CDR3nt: TGTGCCAGCAGCTTCGGGGACAGTAACACTGAAGCTTTCTTT
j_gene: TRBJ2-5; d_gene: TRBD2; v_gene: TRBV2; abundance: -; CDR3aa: CAIWGGASGRGETQYF; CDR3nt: TGTGCCATTTGGGGCGGGGCCAGCGGGAGGGGAGAGACCCAGTACTTC
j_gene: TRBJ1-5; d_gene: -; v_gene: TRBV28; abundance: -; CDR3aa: CASSPWSGGPSNQPQHF; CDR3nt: TGTGCCAGCAGCCCCTGGTCGGGGGGACCTAGCAATCAGCCCCAGCATTTT
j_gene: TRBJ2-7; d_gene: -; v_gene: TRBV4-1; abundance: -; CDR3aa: CASSQEVTAYEQYF; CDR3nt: TGCGCCAGCAGCCAAGAGGTGACGGCCTACGAGCAGTACTTC
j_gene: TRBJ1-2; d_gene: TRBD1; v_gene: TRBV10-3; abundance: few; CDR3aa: CATKDRGIDGYTF; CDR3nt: TGTGCCACCAAGGACAGGGGGATAGATGGCTACACCTTC
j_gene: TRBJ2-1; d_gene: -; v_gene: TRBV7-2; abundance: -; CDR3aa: CASSLPLRQFF; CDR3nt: TGTGCCAGCAGCTTGCCCTTAAGGCAGTTCTTC
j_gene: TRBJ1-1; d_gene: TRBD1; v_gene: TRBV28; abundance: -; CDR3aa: CASSFLQGATEAFF; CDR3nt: TGTGCCAGCAGTTTCCTACAGGGGGCCACTGAAGCTTTCTTT
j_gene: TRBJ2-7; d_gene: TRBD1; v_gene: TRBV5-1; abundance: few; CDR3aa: CASSLGDRGLPYEQYF; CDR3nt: TGCGCCAGCAGCTTGGGAGACAGGGGACTTCCCTACGAGCAGTACTTC
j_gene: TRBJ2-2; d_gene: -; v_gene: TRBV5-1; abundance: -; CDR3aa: CASSEGGANTGELFF; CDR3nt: TGCGCCAGCAGCGAGGGCGGGGCGAACACCGGGGAGCTGTTTTTT
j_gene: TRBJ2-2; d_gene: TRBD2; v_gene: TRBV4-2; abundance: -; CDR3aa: CASSQDPLAGAGELFF; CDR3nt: TGTGCCAGCAGCCAAGATCCACTAGCGGGAGCCGGGGAGCTGTTTTTT
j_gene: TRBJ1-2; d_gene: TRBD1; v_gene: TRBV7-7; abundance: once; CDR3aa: CASSPWTGEYGYTF; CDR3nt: TGTGCCAGCAGCCCATGGACAGGGGAATATGGCTACACCTTC
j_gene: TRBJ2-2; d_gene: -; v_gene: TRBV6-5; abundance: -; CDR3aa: CASRYETGELFF; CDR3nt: TGTGCCAGCAGATACGAGACCGGGGAGCTGTTTTTT
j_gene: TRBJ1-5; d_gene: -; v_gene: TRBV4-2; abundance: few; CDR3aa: CASSMEEGSVQPQHF; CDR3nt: TGTGCCAGCAGCATGGAGGAAGGAAGTGTTCAGCCCCAGCATTTT
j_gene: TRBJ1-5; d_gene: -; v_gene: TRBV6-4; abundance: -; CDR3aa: CASSESASNQPQHF; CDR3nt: TGTGCCAGCAGCGAGTCAGCGAGCAATCAGCCCCAGCATTTT
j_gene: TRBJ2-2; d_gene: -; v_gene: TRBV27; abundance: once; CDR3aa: CASSSPPDRELFF; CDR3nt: TGTGCCAGCAGTTCCCCTCCTGATAGGGAGCTGTTTTTT
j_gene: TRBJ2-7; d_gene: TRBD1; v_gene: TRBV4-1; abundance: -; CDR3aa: CASRLRTGITYEQYF; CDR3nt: TGCGCCAGCAGACTACGGACAGGGATTACCTACGAGCAGTACTTC
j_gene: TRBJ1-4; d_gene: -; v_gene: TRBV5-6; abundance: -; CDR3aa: CASSRGMGAEGEKLFF; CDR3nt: TGTGCCAGCAGCCGCGGTATGGGGGCGGAGGGTGAAAAACTGTTTTTT
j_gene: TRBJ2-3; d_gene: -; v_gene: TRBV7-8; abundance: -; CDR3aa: CASSKIMGTDTQYF; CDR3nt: TGTGCCAGCAGCAAAATTATGGGCACAGATACGCAGTATTTT
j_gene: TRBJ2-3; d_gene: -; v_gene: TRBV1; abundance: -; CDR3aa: CTSSQVGAGGETDTQYF; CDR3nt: TGCACCAGCAGCCAAGTAGGGGCGGGAGGGGAAACAGATACGCAGTATTTT
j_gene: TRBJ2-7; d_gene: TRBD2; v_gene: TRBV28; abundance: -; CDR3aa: CASSFGTSGSYEQYF; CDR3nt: TGTGCCAGCAGTTTTGGGACTAGCGGGAGCTACGAGCAGTACTTC
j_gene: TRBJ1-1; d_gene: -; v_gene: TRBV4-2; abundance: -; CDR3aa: CASSPRGPLDTEAFF; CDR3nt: TGTGCCAGCAGCCCGCGAGGCCCCCTGGACACTGAAGCTTTCTTT
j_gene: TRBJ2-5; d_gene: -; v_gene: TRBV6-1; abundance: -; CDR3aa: CASSELGMGTQYF; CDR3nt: TGTGCCAGCAGTGAATTGGGTATGGGAACCCAGTACTTC
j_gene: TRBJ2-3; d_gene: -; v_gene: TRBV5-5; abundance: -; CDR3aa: CASSTDWSMQYF; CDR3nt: TGTGCCAGCAGCACTGACTGGTCTATGCAGTATTTT
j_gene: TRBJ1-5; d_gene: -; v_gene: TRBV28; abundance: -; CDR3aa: CASSLSPRRTYQPQHF; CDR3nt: TGTGCCAGCAGTTTGAGCCCCAGACGAACGTATCAGCCCCAGCATTTT
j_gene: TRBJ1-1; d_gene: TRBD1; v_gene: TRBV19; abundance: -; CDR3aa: CASRPGTGGGMNTEAFF; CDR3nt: TGTGCCAGTAGGCCTGGGACAGGGGGCGGGATGAACACTGAAGCTTTCTTT
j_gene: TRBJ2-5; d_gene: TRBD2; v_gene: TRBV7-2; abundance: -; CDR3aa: CASSPGLAGVIAETQYF; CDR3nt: TGTGCCAGCAGCCCAGGACTAGCGGGAGTGATTGCGGAGACCCAGTACTTC
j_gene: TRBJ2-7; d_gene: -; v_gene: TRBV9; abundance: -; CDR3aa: CASSVGQGYSYEQYF; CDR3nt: TGTGCCAGCAGCGTAGGGCAGGGGTATTCCTACGAGCAGTACTTC
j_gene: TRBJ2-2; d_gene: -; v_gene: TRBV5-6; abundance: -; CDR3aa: CASSLVQGPNTGELFF; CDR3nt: TGTGCCAGCAGCTTGGTTCAGGGACCGAACACCGGGGAGCTGTTTTTT
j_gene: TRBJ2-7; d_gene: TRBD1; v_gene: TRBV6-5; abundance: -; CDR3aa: CASRRTGSYEQYF; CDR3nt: TGTGCCAGCAGGAGGACAGGATCCTACGAGCAGTACTTC
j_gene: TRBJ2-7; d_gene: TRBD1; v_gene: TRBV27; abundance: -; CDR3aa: CASRRQGGYEQYF; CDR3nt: TGTGCCAGCAGAAGACAGGGGGGCTACGAGCAGTACTTC